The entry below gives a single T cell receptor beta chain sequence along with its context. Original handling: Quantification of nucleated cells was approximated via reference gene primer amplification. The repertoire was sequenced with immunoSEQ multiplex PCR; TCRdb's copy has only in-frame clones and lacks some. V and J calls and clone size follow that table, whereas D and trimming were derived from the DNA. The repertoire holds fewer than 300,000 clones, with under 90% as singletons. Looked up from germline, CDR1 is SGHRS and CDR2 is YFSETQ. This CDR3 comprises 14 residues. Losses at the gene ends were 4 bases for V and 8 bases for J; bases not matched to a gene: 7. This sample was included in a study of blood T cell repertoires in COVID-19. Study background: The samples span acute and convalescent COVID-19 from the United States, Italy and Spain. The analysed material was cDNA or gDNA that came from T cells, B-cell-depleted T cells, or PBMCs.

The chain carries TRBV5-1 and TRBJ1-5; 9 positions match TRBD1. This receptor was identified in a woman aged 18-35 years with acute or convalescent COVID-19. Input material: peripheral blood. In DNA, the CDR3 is TGCGCCAGCAGCCTAACACAGGGGGCGAAGCCCCAGCATTTT. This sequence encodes CASSLTQGAKPQHF.